This TCR beta chain emerged from a study of human T cells and chemical hapten exposure. Across the study: Sensitizing treatment utilized 2% DPC over a 2 cm by 2 cm portion of upper inner arm skin.

MiXCR was run by TCRdb on the RACE reads, yielding one entry per CDR3 protein. This table holds around 110,000 distinct CDR3 sequences, 12% found once. Noted time point: patch test 1, 2 weeks after DPC sensitization. The treatment was: therapeutic diphenylcyclopropenone sensitization with weekly scalp DPC. This CDR3 is built from 14 residues. Trimming removed 0 bases at V and 3 bases at J, with 7 bases between. From germline, CDR1 is SGHRS and CDR2 YFSETQ. This TCR was sampled from a woman in her forties or fifties with alopecia areata. Some clones in this sample may be carry-over from other donors' samples. The chain joins TRBV5-1 to TRBJ1-5; perhaps TRBD1 as D (5 bases). Sample: whole blood, taken in connection with sensitization to the hapten diphenylcyclopropenone (DPC). The CDR3 protein is CASSLEGTNQPQHF. For the CDR3, the DNA is TGCGCCAGCAGCTTGGAAGGGACCAATCAGCCCCAGCATTTT.